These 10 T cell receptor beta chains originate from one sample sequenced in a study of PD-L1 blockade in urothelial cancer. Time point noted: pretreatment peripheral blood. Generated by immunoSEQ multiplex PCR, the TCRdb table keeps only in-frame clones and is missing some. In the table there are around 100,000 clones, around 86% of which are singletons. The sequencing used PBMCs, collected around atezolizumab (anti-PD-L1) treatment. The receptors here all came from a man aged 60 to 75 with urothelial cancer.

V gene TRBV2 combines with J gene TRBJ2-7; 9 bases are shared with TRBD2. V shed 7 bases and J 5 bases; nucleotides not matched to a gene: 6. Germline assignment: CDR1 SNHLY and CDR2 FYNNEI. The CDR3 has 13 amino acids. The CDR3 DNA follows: TGTGCCAGCAAGGAGCGGGAGGACCACGAGCAGTACTTC. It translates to CASKEREDHEQYF.

CDR3 sequence (DNA): TGTGCCAGCAGTGAAGCAAGGGGGCGCGATGGCTACACCTTC. This sequence encodes CASSEARGRDGYTF. This rearrangement joins TRBV6-1 to TRBJ1-2, with 7 bases matching TRBD1. CDR1 is MNHNS, CDR2 SASEGT, per germline. Trimming removed 0 bases from V and 6 bases from J; junction bases left unmatched: 4. The CDR3 is 14 residues long.

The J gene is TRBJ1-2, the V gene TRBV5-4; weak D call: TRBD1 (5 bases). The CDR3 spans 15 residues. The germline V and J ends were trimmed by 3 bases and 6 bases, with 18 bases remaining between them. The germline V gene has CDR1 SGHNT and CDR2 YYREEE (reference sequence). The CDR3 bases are TGTGCCAGCAGCTCCCCCGGAGGGACCCCCGATGGCTACACCTTC. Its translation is CASSSPGGTPDGYTF.

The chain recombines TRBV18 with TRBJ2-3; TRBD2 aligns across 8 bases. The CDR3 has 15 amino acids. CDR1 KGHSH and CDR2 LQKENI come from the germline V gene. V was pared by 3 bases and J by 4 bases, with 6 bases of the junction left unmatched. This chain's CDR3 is CASSPPGGPSDTQYF. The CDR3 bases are TGTGCCAGCTCACCGCCGGGAGGGCCGTCAGATACGCAGTATTTT.

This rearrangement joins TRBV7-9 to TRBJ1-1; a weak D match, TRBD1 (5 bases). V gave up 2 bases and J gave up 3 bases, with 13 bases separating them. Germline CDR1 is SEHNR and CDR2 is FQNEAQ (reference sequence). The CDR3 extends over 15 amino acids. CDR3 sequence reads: CASSLYLEGHTEAFF. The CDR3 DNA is TGTGCCAGCAGCTTATATTTGGAGGGGCACACTGAAGCTTTCTTT.

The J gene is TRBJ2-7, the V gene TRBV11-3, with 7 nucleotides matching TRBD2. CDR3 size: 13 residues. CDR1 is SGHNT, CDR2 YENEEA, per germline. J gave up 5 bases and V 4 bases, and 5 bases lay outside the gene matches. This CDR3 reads CASSSSGRNEQYF. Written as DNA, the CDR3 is TGTGCCAGCAGCTCGTCCGGGAGGAACGAGCAGTACTTC.

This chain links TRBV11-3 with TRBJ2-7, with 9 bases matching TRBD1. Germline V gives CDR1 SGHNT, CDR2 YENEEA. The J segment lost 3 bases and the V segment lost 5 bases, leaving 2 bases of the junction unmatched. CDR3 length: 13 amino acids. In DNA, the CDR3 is TGTGCCAGCAGCCAGGGACAGGGCTACGAGCAGTACTTC. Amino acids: CASSQGQGYEQYF.

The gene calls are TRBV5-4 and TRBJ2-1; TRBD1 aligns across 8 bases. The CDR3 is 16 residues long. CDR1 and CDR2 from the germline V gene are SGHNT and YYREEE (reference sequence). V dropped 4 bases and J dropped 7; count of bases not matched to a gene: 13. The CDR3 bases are TGTGCCAGCAGCCACCCGGGACAGGTCGGAAGGAATGAGCAGTTCTTC. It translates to CASSHPGQVGRNEQFF.

The DNA for the CDR3 is TGTGCCAGCAGGAGTAGTGGGACAGGGGACGGGCAGCCCCAGCATTTT. Its translation is CASRSSGTGDGQPQHF. The rearrangement links TRBV5-8 to TRBJ1-5, with 10 positions matching TRBD1. Germline CDR1 reads SGHTS; CDR2 reads YDEGEE. CDR3 length: 16 amino acids. V shed 5 bases and J 7 bases; nucleotides not matched to a gene: 12.

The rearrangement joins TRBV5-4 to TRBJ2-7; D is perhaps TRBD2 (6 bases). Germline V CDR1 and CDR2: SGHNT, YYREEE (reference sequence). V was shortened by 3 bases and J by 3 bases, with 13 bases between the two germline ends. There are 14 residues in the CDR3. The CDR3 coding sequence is TGTGCCAGCAGCTATTCGGGACTGATCTACGAGCAGTACTTC. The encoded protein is CASSYSGLIYEQYF.